This paragraph covers one T cell receptor beta chain sequence. Its antigen is not identified. Because the library targeted alpha chains, this beta chain is an off-target read whose size means little. This sample stems from a study of glioma-infiltrating T cells. The study, taken as a whole, reports: Non-neoplastic patients had below-expected tissue-blood divergence, while all gliomas exceeded expectation. Tissue and blood shared very few CDR3 sequences.

The iRepertoire nested amplicon-rescue multiplex PCR amplified TCR alpha and beta CDR3s from RNA. Tissue mRNA or PBMC total RNA, roughly 100-400 ng, went into one-step reverse transcription and amplification. One entry per CDR3 protein results from TCRdb running MiXCR on the multiplex PCR reads. The sample records 1,200 or so distinct CDR3 sequences, approximately 28% being singletons. The V gene lost 4 bases and the J gene lost 1 base, with 8 bases spanning the gap. Germline values: CDR1 KGHSH, CDR2 LQKENI. This CDR3 has 13 residues. This chain links TRBV18 with TRBJ2-7; tentatively, D is TRBD2 (6 bases). The receptor was isolated from a human donor with low-grade glioma or glioblastoma, undergoing nonglioma brain surgery, or in good health (not recorded which). The sample was glioma tissue, nonneoplastic brain tissue, or PBMCs (not recorded which). CDR3 sequence (DNA): TGTGCCAGCTCACGGGGGACTTCCTACGAGCAGTACTTC. Translating it yields CASSRGTSYEQYF.